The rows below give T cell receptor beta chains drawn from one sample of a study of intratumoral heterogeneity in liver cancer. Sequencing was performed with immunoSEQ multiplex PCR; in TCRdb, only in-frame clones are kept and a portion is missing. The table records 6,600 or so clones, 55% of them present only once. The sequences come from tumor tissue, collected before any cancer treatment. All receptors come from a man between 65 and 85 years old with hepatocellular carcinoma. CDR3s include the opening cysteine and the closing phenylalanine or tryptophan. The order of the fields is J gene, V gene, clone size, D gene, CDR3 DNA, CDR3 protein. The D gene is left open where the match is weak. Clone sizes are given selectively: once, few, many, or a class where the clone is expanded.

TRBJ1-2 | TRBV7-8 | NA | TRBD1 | TGTGCCAGCAGCTTAAGGGACAGTGCCTCCGGCTACACCTTC | CASSLRDSASGYTF
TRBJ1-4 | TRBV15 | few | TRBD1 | TGTGCCACCACCGACGCCGGACAGGGTTGGGAAAAACTGTTTTTT | CATTDAGQGWEKLFF
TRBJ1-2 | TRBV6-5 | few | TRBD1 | TGTGCCAGCAGACAGGGGCCCCCCAACTATGGCTACACCTTC | CASRQGPPNYGYTF
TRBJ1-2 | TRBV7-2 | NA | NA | TGTGCCAGCAGCTTAGCCACGGGGGCTCAGGGCTACACCTTC | CASSLATGAQGYTF
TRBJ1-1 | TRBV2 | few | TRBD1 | TGTGCCAGCAGGCGACAGGGGGGCGGCGGGACTGAAGCTTTCTTT | CASRRQGGGGTEAFF
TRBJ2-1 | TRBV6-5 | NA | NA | TGTGCCAGCAGTTACTCGAAGTCGTTTAGTTTCAATGAGCAGTTCTTC | CASSYSKSFSFNEQFF
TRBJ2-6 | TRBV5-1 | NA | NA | TGCGCCAGCAGCTGGGACGGATACTCTGGGGCCAACGTCCTGACTTTC | CASSWDGYSGANVLTF
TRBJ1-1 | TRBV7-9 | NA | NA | TGTGCCAGCAGCCTGCACAGGGACACTGAAGCTTTCTTT | CASSLHRDTEAFF
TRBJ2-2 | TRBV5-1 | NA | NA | TGCGCCAGCAGCTTTCAGGAGGGGAACACCGGGGAGCTGTTTTTT | CASSFQEGNTGELFF
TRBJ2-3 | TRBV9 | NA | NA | TGTGCCAGCAGCGGACGCTCAGATACGCAGTATTTT | CASSGRSDTQYF
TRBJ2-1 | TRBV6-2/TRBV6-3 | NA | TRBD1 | TGTGCCAGCAGTTACTCCGCTACAGGGGTGAAGTTCTTC | CASSYSATGVKFF
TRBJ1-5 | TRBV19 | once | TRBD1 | TGTGCCAGTAGTATGTGGCAGGGGGGTCAGCCCCAGCATTTT | CASSMWQGGQPQHF
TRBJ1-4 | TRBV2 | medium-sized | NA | TGTGCCAGCTGGGGGTTCGAAAAACTGTTTTTT | CASWGFEKLFF
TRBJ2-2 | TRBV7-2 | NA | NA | TGTGCCAGCAGCTCGCTAGGGCCGGAGCTGTTTTTT | CASSSLGPELFF
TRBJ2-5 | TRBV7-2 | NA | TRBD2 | TGTGCCAGCAGCTTAAAATTAGCGGGGGAAGAGACCCAGTACTTC | CASSLKLAGEETQYF
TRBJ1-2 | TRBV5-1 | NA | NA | TGCGCCAGCAGCTTGGGACACAACTATGGCTACACCTTC | CASSLGHNYGYTF
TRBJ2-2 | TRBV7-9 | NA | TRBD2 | TGTGCCAGCAGTCTAAGCGGGGGGCGGACCGGGGAGCTGTTTTTT | CASSLSGGRTGELFF
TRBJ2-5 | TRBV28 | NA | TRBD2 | TGTGCCAGCAGTTTATCGACGACTAGCGGGGGACTGGCCCAGTACTTC | CASSLSTTSGGLAQYF
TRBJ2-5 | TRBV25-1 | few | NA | TGTGCCAGCAGTGAATCGGGGGCATGGGAGACCCAGTACTTC | CASSESGAWETQYF
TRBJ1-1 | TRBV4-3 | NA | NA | TGCGCCAGCAGCCCCGGGGGGCGGACTGAAGCTTTCTTT | CASSPGGRTEAFF
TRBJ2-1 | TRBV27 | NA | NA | TGTGCCAGCACCTCTAGCACAGGGTACAATGAGCAGTTCTTC | CASTSSTGYNEQFF
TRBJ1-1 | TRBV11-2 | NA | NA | TGTGCCAGCAGCCAGACGGTGAACACTGAAGCTTTCTTT | CASSQTVNTEAFF
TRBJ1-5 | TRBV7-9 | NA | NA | TGTGCCAGCGCGCGGGGCAATCAGCCCCAGCATTTT | CASARGNQPQHF
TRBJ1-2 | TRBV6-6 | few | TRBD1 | TGTGCCAGCAGTCGGGACAGTCTGACCGCTTCTAACTATGGCTACACCTTC | CASSRDSLTASNYGYTF
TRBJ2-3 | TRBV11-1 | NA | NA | TGTGCCAGCAGCGGATGGACGGCTGACACAGATACGCAGTATTTT | CASSGWTADTDTQYF
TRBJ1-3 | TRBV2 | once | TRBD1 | TGTGCCAGCAGTGCGGGACAGGCGGGCTCTGGAAACACCATATATTTT | CASSAGQAGSGNTIYF